A single sample gave rise to the 25 T cell receptor beta chains below, sequenced in a study of CD8 T cells in ankylosing spondylitis. Overall study results and limits: Typical of ankylosing spondylitis blood, it appeared, was a TCR beta motif of eight highly homologous variants.

TCRdb ran MiXCR on the 5' RACE reads and lists one entry per CDR3 protein. The data show about 510,000 distinct CDR3 sequences, with about 5.2% seen just once and around 3.5% held by the top ten. No antigen has been assigned to these receptors. The sequenced sample was blood, either unsorted or a sorted T cell fraction (not recorded which). These receptors were collected from a male donor with ankylosing spondylitis.

This clonotype was seen at least ten times. The chain joins TRBV6-5 to TRBJ1-1, with a possible D match to TRBD1 (5 bases). CDR3 length: 13 residues. The V and J ends lost 0 bases and 11 bases respectively, with 13 bases between them. In germline, CDR1 is MNHEY, CDR2 SVGAGI. The CDR3 sequence is CASSYSMGREAFF. Written as DNA, the CDR3 is TGTGCCAGCAGTTACTCGATGGGGCGAGAGGCTTTCTTT.

The V call is TRBV5-1, the J call TRBJ2-3; D may correspond to TRBD1 or TRBD2 (5 bases each). The germline V gene encodes CDR1 SGHRS and CDR2 YFSETQ. The length of the CDR3 is 18 residues. V lost 0 bases and J lost 0, with 17 bases in between. The CDR3 region has the DNA TGCGCCAGCAGCTTGGAGGGACGGAAAGACCTTAGCACAGATACGCAGTATTTT. Translating gives CASSLEGRKDLSTDTQYF.

CDR3 coding DNA: TGTGCAAGTCGCTTAGCGGGACTAGCGGGACCAGATACGCAGTATTTT. Protein sequence: CASRLAGLAGPDTQYF. V gene TRBV12-2 combines with J gene TRBJ2-3; TRBD2 is taken as the D call from the table, unchecked against the DNA. TRBV12-2 is assigned pseudogene status. This CDR3 region has 16 residues.

The chain couples TRBV11-1 to TRBJ2-2; D not resolved. Trimming removed 3 bases from V and 0 bases from J, with 8 bases in between. Germline-derived CDR1 and CDR2 are SGHAT and FQDESV (reference sequence). CDR3 length: 15 residues. As DNA, the CDR3 is TGTGCCAGCAGCTTTCGAAGATCGAACACCGGGGAGCTGTTTTTT. Translated, it gives CASSFRRSNTGELFF.

This clonotype was detected many times. The CDR3 DNA is TGTGCCAGCCGCCCTTCGGGGAAGGGTAGGCACGAGCAGTACTTC. Translating gives CASRPSGKGRHEQYF. The chain carries TRBV27 and TRBJ2-7; a weak D match, TRBD2 (5 bases). The CDR3 has 15 residues. Between the trimmed V and J ends, which lost 8 bases and 5 bases, there was a span of 22 bases. The germline V gene encodes CDR1 MNHEY and CDR2 SMNVEV (reference sequence).

The CDR3 nucleotides are TGTGCCACCCAAACCGACGGACAGGGGACGGTTAATGAAAAACTGTTTTTT. It yields the protein CATQTDGQGTVNEKLFF. V usage is TRBV10-3 and J usage is TRBJ1-4; 9 bases line up with TRBD1. Germline CDR1 ENHRY, CDR2 SYGVKD. The CDR3 has 17 amino acids. V lost 10 bases and J lost 4; bases outside the gene matches: 16.

This clonotype has a count of ten or more. V and J are TRBV4-2 and TRBJ1-1; possible D gene TRBD1, 5 bases. Germline V gene sequence: CDR1 LGHNA, CDR2 YNFKEQ. CDR3 length: 13 amino acids. CDR3 nucleotides: TGTGCTTCGCGCTCAGGCCGCCCGGGGGTAGCTTTCTTT. Translating gives CASRSGRPGVAFF.

Ten or more counts support this clonotype. This chain joins TRBV5-1 and TRBJ1-1, with a tentative D call TRBD1 (6 bases). Germline-derived CDR1 and CDR2 are SGHRS and YFSETQ. The CDR3 is 13 amino acids. The germline V and J ends were trimmed by 4 bases and 5 bases, with 12 bases remaining between them. The CDR3 coding sequence is TGCGCCAGCAGCAAATACAGGGAAACTGAAGCTTTCTTT. This codes for CASSKYRETEAFF.

In its sample, this clonotype was seen many times. The chain links TRBV7-2 to TRBJ2-1, with TRBD1 matching over 7 bases. Germline V gene data show CDR1 as SGHTA and CDR2 as FQGNSA. This CDR3 has 12 amino acids. J was trimmed by 14 bases and V by 4 bases; bases with no gene match: 8. CDR3 loop: CASSSAQTGKFF. DNA for the CDR3: TGTGCCAGCAGCTCAGCGCAGACAGGGAAGTTCTTC.

This clonotype was seen repeatedly, ten times or more. The chain links TRBV9 to TRBJ1-2; D is unclear. The CDR3 spans 14 residues. The V end lost 0 bases, the J end lost 0 bases, and 6 bases lay between the germline ends. Germline V gene data show CDR1 as SGDLS and CDR2 as YYNGEE. As DNA, the CDR3 is TGTGCCAGCAGCGTAGGTTTGGCTAACTATGGCTACACCTTC. Residues: CASSVGLANYGYTF.

This clonotype was observed a few times. The V call is TRBV29-1, the J call TRBJ2-5; D is perhaps TRBD1 or TRBD2 (5 bases each). The germline V gene has CDR1 SQVTM and CDR2 ANQGSEA. Trimming left V 2 bases short and J 2 bases short, with 9 bases between. The CDR3 totals 13 residues. The CDR3 is CSVERDVQETQYF. The CDR3 nucleotides are TGCAGCGTTGAAAGGGACGTTCAAGAGACCCAGTACTTC.

The rearrangement uses TRBV5-1 and TRBJ2-7; 11 nucleotides match TRBD1. Per germline, CDR1 SGHRS and CDR2 YFSETQ. The length of the CDR3 is 14 residues. V trimming: 1 base; J trimming: 6 bases; junction bases outside the gene matches: 3. CDR3 DNA: TGCGCCAGCAGCTTGAGGACAGGGGGCGCCGAGCAGTACTTC. This gives the protein CASSLRTGGAEQYF.

This clonotype was counted at least ten times. The genes are TRBV7-2 and TRBJ1-2; D unresolved. CDR1 and CDR2 from the germline V gene are SGHTA and FQGNSA. The germline V and J ends were trimmed by 7 bases and 8 bases, with 17 bases remaining between them. The CDR3 length is 13 residues. This chain's CDR3 is CASTFGQFEGYTF. CDR3 in DNA: TGTGCCAGCACTTTCGGGCAGTTCGAAGGCTACACCTTC.

This clonotype was counted ten times or more. The rearrangement uses TRBV27 and TRBJ2-7; 9 nucleotides line up with TRBD1. Germline CDR1 reads MNHEY; CDR2 reads SMNVEV (reference sequence). The CDR3 has 16 amino acids. The trim removed 0 bases at V and 5 bases at J, leaving 8 bases unmatched. In DNA form, the CDR3 reads TGTGCCAGCAGTTTATCGAGTGGGACAGGGACTAACGAGCAGTACTTC. Protein product: CASSLSSGTGTNEQYF.

In this sample, this clonotype turned up many times. The chain combines TRBV20-1 with TRBJ2-7; D not certain. The CDR3 consists of 10 residues. Germline V gives CDR1 DFQATT, CDR2 SNEGSKA (reference sequence). The ends were cut back, 2 bases at V and 10 bases at J, with 9 bases in the middle. CDR3 DNA: TGCAGTGCTAGAAGGGCAGACCAGTACTTC. Residues: CSARRADQYF.

This clonotype was counted many times. The gene calls are TRBV29-1 and TRBJ2-1; 13 bases are a match to TRBD2. The V gene end was trimmed by 7 bases and the J gene end by 9 bases; junction bases not matched to a gene: 6. Germline CDR1 reads SQVTM; CDR2 reads ANQGSEA. This CDR3 region has 13 residues. CDR3 nucleotides: TGCAGCGGTGGGACTAGCGGGATTTCTGAGCAGTTCTTC. Its protein product is CSGGTSGISEQFF.

This clonotype was counted at least ten times. The CDR3 loop is CSALIGNYGYTF. The CDR3 region has the DNA TGCAGTGCTCTCATCGGGAACTATGGCTACACCTTC. The rearrangement joins TRBV20-1 to TRBJ1-2; no clear D gene. CDR3 size: 12 residues. Between the trimmed V and J ends, which lost 5 bases and 2 bases, there was a span of 9 bases. Germline V lookup: CDR1 DFQATT, CDR2 SNEGSKA (reference sequence).

This clonotype was seen at least ten times. This chain connects TRBV7-6 to TRBJ1-1, with 8 bases lining up with TRBD1. The V gene's germline CDR1 is SGHVS and CDR2 FNYEAQ. The CDR3 covers 19 residues. J gave up 4 bases and V 1 base, and 17 bases lay outside the gene matches. CDR3 nucleotides: TGTGCCAGCAGCTTAGGCTTTTTTTGGGCAGGGGGCGCTGGCACTGAAGCTTTCTTT. Protein product: CASSLGFFWAGGAGTEAFF.

This clonotype was seen only a few times. The chain is built from TRBV7-9 and TRBJ2-3, with D unclear. V shed 1 base and J shed 0 bases, with 14 bases lying between them. The CDR3 is made up of 17 amino acids. Germline CDR1 is SEHNR and CDR2 is FQNEAQ (reference sequence). The CDR3 coding sequence is TGTGCCAGCAGCTTAGTCCCAGTTTTTTCTAGCACAGATACGCAGTATTTT. This sequence encodes CASSLVPVFSSTDTQYF.

This clonotype was counted ten times or more. The chain has TRBV12-3 or TRBV12-4 and TRBJ1-2; the match to TRBD1 covers 9 bases. The J segment lost 6 bases and the V segment lost 5 bases, leaving 7 bases of the junction unmatched. The CDR3 covers 14 residues. CDR3 sequence: CASSRDRVAHGYTF. CDR3 DNA: TGTGCCAGCAGTCGGGACAGGGTAGCGCATGGCTACACCTTC.

The chain uses TRBV5-1 and TRBJ2-7, with D perhaps matching TRBD2 (6 bases). The V and J ends lost 2 bases and 1 base respectively, with 16 bases between them. The CDR3 is 16 residues long. From germline, CDR1 is SGHRS and CDR2 YFSETQ. In DNA form, the CDR3 reads TGCGCCAGCAGCTTCGGGACTTCTCCAATTTCCTACGAGCAGTACTTC. Translating gives CASSFGTSPISYEQYF.

This clonotype was recorded at least ten times. The chain recombines TRBV7-2 with TRBJ1-2; D is unresolved. Per germline, CDR1 SGHTA and CDR2 FQGNSA. CDR3 size: 14 residues. V was shortened by 1 base and J by 5 bases, with 11 bases between the two germline ends. The CDR3 loop is CASSLGRLGYGYTF. CDR3 coding DNA: TGTGCCAGCAGCTTAGGACGGTTGGGATATGGCTACACCTTC.

This clonotype was observed many times. The chain carries TRBV20-1 and TRBJ2-1; TRBD1 agrees at 8 bases. Germline V lookup: CDR1 DFQATT, CDR2 SNEGSKA (reference sequence). The CDR3 has 15 amino acids. Losses at the gene ends were 6 bases for V and 0 bases for J; bases not matched to a gene: 7. CDR3 residues: CSAYDRGSSYNEQFF. DNA for the CDR3: TGCAGTGCGTACGACAGGGGTAGCTCCTACAATGAGCAGTTCTTC.

This clonotype was recorded at least ten times. The chain employs TRBV20-1 and TRBJ2-2; tentatively, D is TRBD2 (6 bases). The V gene lost 7 bases and the J gene lost 5 bases, with 11 bases spanning the gap. The CDR3 consists of 12 residues. Germline values: CDR1 DFQATT, CDR2 SNEGSKA (reference sequence). CDR3 loop: CSVAAPTGELFF. The CDR3 coding sequence is TGCAGTGTAGCGGCTCCGACCGGGGAGCTGTTTTTT.

In its sample, this clonotype was seen many times. The chain has TRBV6-2 or TRBV6-3 and TRBJ1-2; perhaps TRBD1 as D (5 bases). The CDR3 totals 14 residues. V gave up 6 bases and J gave up 2 bases, with 13 bases separating them. Looked up from germline, CDR1 is MNHEY and CDR2 is SVGEGT. CDR3 region: CASSPGVINYGYTF. The CDR3 coding sequence is TGTGCCAGCAGCCCGGGGGTGATCAACTATGGCTACACCTTC.